Shown below are 19 T cell receptor beta chains from a single sample sequenced in a study of T cell responses to AZD1222 COVID-19 vaccine. The data were produced by immunoSEQ multiplex PCR, yet TCRdb's version contains in-frame clones alone and is incomplete. The sample consists of about 81,000 clones, about 86% of them appearing once. Sequenced material: peripheral blood, taken 28 days after the second AZD1222 dose. These receptors all stem from an adult who received the AZD1222 COVID-19 vaccine.

The chain recombines TRBV6-5 with TRBJ2-1; D gene ambiguous. V gave up 0 bases and J gave up 9 bases, with 6 bases separating them. This CDR3 contains 12 residues. Germline values: CDR1 MNHEY, CDR2 SVGAGI. The CDR3 spells CASSYSASEQFF. The CDR3 nucleotides read TGTGCCAGCAGTTACTCGGCAAGTGAGCAGTTCTTC.

The CDR3 loop is CASSQDVATNEQYF. The DNA for the CDR3 is TGTGCCAGCAGCCAAGATGTTGCAACAAACGAGCAGTACTTC. The V call is TRBV3-1 (or the pseudogene TRBV3-2), the J call TRBJ2-7; D is undetermined. This CDR3 is built from 14 residues. V lost 0 bases and J lost 5, with 11 bases in between. Per germline, CDR1 LGHDT and CDR2 YNNKEL (reference sequence).

This chain joins TRBV7-9 and TRBJ1-2, with D possibly being TRBD1 (5 bases). V was pared by 6 bases and J by 4 bases, with 18 bases between. CDR1 is SEHNR, CDR2 FQNEAQ, per germline (reference sequence). The CDR3 consists of 15 residues. The CDR3 protein is CASRPQGAGPYGYTF. CDR3 sequence (DNA): TGTGCCAGCAGGCCTCAAGGAGCAGGGCCCTATGGCTACACCTTC.

This clone was recorded once. The chain has TRBV18 and TRBJ2-5; D is unclear. The CDR3 is 14 residues long. Germline V gene data show CDR1 as KGHSH and CDR2 as LQKENI. V lost 0 bases and J lost 5, with 10 bases in between. As DNA, the CDR3 is TGTGCCAGCTCACCACCGCAGGCTAGGGAGACCCAGTACTTC. Translated: CASSPPQARETQYF.

This chain connects TRBV30 to TRBJ2-7; D is possibly TRBD2 (5 bases). V was trimmed by 0 bases and J by 2 bases, leaving 11 bases between them. Looked up from germline, CDR1 is GTSNPN and CDR2 is SVGIG (reference sequence). The CDR3 covers 14 residues. CDR3 nucleotide sequence: TGTGCCTGGAGTGTACGGGGTGGCCCCTACGAGCAGTACTTC. Its protein product is CAWSVRGGPYEQYF.

This sequence joins TRBV10-3 and TRBJ1-2; unclear D gene. The CDR3 length is 15 residues. CDR1 ENHRY and CDR2 SYGVKD come from the germline V gene. Trimming took 2 bases from V and 5 from J, leaving 15 bases between them. CDR3 in DNA: TGTGCCATCAGTGAGACAGCGGCTACTATTTATGGCTACACCTTC. It translates to CAISETAATIYGYTF.

This clone was observed once. The chain employs TRBV5-1 and TRBJ2-7; no clear D gene. The germline V gene encodes CDR1 SGHRS and CDR2 YFSETQ. V was clipped by 1 base and J by 2 bases, with 4 bases between them. The length of the CDR3 is 12 residues. CDR3 in amino acids: CASSLSAYEQYF. Here the CDR3 DNA reads TGCGCCAGCAGCTTGAGCGCCTACGAGCAGTACTTC.

V usage is TRBV7-9 and J usage is TRBJ1-5; D unresolved. The germline V gene encodes CDR1 SEHNR and CDR2 FQNEAQ (reference sequence). The CDR3 covers 13 residues. V was shortened by 2 bases and J by 4 bases, with 6 bases between the two germline ends. In DNA form, the CDR3 reads TGTGCCAGCAGCTTATGGGGAAATCAGCCCCAGCATTTT. Protein sequence: CASSLWGNQPQHF.

The gene calls are TRBV7-2 and TRBJ1-3; D call uncertain. CDR1 and CDR2 from the germline V gene are SGHTA and FQGNSA. The CDR3 consists of 16 residues. Trimming took off 0 bases at V and 0 bases at J, with 9 bases between the two ends. DNA for the CDR3: TGTGCCAGCAGCTTAGCGCCTCCTCTCTCTGGAAACACCATATATTTT. Its protein is CASSLAPPLSGNTIYF.

This clone came up once. The chain uses TRBV12-3 or TRBV12-4 and TRBJ1-4; 7 bases fit TRBD1. The trim removed 5 bases at V and 7 bases at J, leaving 4 bases unmatched. The CDR3 loop spans 13 amino acids. CDR3 region: CASSAGGTEKLFF. The CDR3 region has the DNA TGTGCCAGCAGTGCAGGGGGAACTGAAAAACTGTTTTTT.

The chain carries TRBV5-1 and TRBJ1-4; D is unresolved. V was clipped by 4 bases and J by 7 bases, with 17 bases between them. The CDR3 length is 15 residues. Per the germline V gene, CDR1 is SGHRS and CDR2 is YFSETQ. The CDR3 DNA reads TGCGCCAGCAGCCTCGCAGGCGGCATGGGTGAAAAACTGTTTTTT. The encoded protein is CASSLAGGMGEKLFF.

This clone was seen once. The chain recombines TRBV7-2 with TRBJ2-3; no firm D call. This CDR3 is built from 14 residues. Germline-derived CDR1 and CDR2 are SGHTA and FQGNSA. V dropped 1 base and J dropped 3 bases, with 8 bases sitting between them. The CDR3 loop is CASSLDPQTDTQYF. CDR3 nucleotide sequence: TGTGCCAGCAGCTTAGACCCTCAAACAGATACGCAGTATTTT. Full variable domain (outside the CDR3, taken from reference TRBV7-2 and TRBJ2-3): GAGVSQSPSNKVTEKGKDVELRCDPISGHTALYWYRQSLGQGLEFLIYFQGNSAPDKSGLPSDRFSAERTGGSVSTLTIQRTQQEDSAVYLCASSLDPQTDTQYFGPGTRLTVL.

J is TRBJ2-5 and V is TRBV5-6, with 8 bases fitting TRBD2. V lost 5 bases, J lost 9 bases, and 12 bases stayed unmatched. CDR1 and CDR2 from the germline V gene are SGHDT and YYEEEE. The CDR3 has 14 amino acids. The CDR3, as DNA: TGTGCCAGCAGACCAACACGGACTAGCCCGGCCCAGTACTTC. This sequence encodes CASRPTRTSPAQYF.

The chain recombines TRBV19 with TRBJ1-4; no clear D gene. Germline loops: CDR1 LNHDA, CDR2 SQIVND (reference sequence). This CDR3 has 16 residues. Trimming took 5 bases from V and 4 from J, leaving 17 bases between them. The DNA of the CDR3 is TGTGCCAGTAGTCCGGAACTGGCGGGAGGTAATGAAAAACTGTTTTTT. Protein product: CASSPELAGGNEKLFF.

The rearrangement uses TRBV6-2 or TRBV6-3 and TRBJ2-1; perhaps TRBD2 as D (5 bases). V was shortened by 2 bases and J by 2 bases, with 13 bases between the two germline ends. Germline CDR1 and CDR2: MNHEY and SVGEGT. The CDR3 consists of 16 residues. CDR3 sequence (DNA): TGTGCCAGCAGTTACCCAGGCACCGGGACCTACAATGAGCAGTTCTTC. Amino acids: CASSYPGTGTYNEQFF.

This clone has just one count. V and J are TRBV6-5 and TRBJ1-4, with 7 bases aligning to TRBD1. Trimming removed 6 bases from V and 8 bases from J; junction bases left unmatched: 12. Germline loops: CDR1 MNHEY, CDR2 SVGAGI. The CDR3 length is 15 residues. The CDR3 loop reads CASSRGGNSGEKLFF. The CDR3 coding sequence is TGTGCCAGCAGCCGAGGGGGCAACTCTGGGGAAAAACTGTTTTTT.

This chain connects TRBV7-2 to TRBJ2-6, with D unresolved. This CDR3 is 15 amino acids long. The germline V and J ends were trimmed by 5 bases and 5 bases, with 13 bases remaining between them. Germline CDR1 reads SGHTA; CDR2 reads FQGNSA. The CDR3 DNA follows: TGTGCCAGCAGCACCGCAGGTTCGCGGGCCAACGTCCTGACTTTC. Amino acid sequence: CASSTAGSRANVLTF.

The V gene is TRBV11-2, the J gene TRBJ1-4; tentatively, D is TRBD1 (5 bases). Germline lookup yields CDR1 SGHAT and CDR2 FQNNGV. The CDR3 covers 18 residues. The V end lost 0 bases, the J end lost 1 base, and 15 bases lay between the germline ends. In DNA form, the CDR3 reads TGTGCCAGCAGCTTAGATCCGCCAGGGCTCGTAACTAATGAAAAACTGTTTTTT. The encoded protein is CASSLDPPGLVTNEKLFF.

Of note for this clone: This sample also contains other DNA sequences that code for the same CDR3. The chain carries TRBV7-2 and TRBJ2-7; 7 bases are shared with TRBD1. Germline-derived CDR1 and CDR2 are SGHTA and FQGNSA. The V and J ends lost 5 bases and 3 bases, in that order; junction bases with no gene match: 7. This CDR3 is built from 14 residues. In DNA, the CDR3 is TGTGCCAGCAGCCTCGTACAGGGGAGCTACGAGCAGTACTTC. Translation gives CASSLVQGSYEQYF.